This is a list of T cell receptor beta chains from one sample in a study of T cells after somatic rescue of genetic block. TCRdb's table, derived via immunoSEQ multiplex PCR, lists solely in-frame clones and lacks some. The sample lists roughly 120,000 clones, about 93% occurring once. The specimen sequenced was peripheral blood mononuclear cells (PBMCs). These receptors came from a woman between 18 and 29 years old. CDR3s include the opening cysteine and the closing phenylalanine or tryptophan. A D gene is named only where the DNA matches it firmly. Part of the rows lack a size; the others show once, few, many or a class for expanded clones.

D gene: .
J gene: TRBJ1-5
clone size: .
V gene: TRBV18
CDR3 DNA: TGTGCCAGCTCCCCCCTGACCGACAGCAATCAGCCCCAGCATTTT
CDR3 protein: CASSPLTDSNQPQHF

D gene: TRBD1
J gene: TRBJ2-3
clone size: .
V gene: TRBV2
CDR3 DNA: TGTGCCAGCGGTCTAGAGGGTGCAGGGGGAAGGGCGCAGTATTTT
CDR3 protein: CASGLEGAGGRAQYF

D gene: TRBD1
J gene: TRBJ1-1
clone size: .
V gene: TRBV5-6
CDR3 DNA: TGTGCCAGCATAAACCGGGACAGGGCCCATATGAACACTGAAGCTTTCTTT
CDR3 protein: CASINRDRAHMNTEAFF

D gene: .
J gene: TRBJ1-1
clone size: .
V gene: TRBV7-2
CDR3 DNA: TGTGCCAGCAGCTTCTCAGGAGGAGGCACTGAAGCTTTCTTT
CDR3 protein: CASSFSGGGTEAFF

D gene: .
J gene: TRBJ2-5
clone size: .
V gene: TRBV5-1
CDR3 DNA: TGCGCCAGCAGCTTGGCCATCGGGTTAGAGACCCAGTACTTC
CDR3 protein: CASSLAIGLETQYF

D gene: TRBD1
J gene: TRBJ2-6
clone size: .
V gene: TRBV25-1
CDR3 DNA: TGTGCCAGCAGTGAATGGGGGACAGGGCCCGCTGGGGCCAACGTCCTGACTTTC
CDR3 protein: CASSEWGTGPAGANVLTF

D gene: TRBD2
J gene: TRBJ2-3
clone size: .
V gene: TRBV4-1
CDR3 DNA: TGCGCCAGCAGCCCGCCGCGGGGGGATACGCAGTATTTT
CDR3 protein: CASSPPRGDTQYF

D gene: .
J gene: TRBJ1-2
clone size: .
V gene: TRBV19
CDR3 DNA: TGTGCCAGTAGTATGTACGGGGAGGGCTACACCTTC
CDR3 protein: CASSMYGEGYTF

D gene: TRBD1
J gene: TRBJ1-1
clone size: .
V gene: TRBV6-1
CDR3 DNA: TGTGCCAGCATTACAGGGGTCGAAGCTTTCTTT
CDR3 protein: CASITGVEAFF

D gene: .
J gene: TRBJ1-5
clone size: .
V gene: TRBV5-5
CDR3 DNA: TGTGCCAGCAGCGGCGGCAGGCAAACTTATAGCAATCAGCCCCAGCATTTT
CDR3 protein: CASSGGRQTYSNQPQHF

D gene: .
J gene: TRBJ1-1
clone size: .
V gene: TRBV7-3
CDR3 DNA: TGTGCCAGACCGCAGGCAGAGATGAACACTGAAGCTTTCTTT
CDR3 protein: CARPQAEMNTEAFF

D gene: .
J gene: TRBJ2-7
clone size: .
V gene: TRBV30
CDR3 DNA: TGTGCCTGGAGTAAAGGGATCTCCTACGAGCAGTACTTC
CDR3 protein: CAWSKGISYEQYF

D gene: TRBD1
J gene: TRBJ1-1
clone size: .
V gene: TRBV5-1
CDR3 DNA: TGCGCCAGTAAGACAGGGAATGGTGAAGCTTTCTTT
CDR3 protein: CASKTGNGEAFF

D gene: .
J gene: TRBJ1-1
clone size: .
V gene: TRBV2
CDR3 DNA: TGTGCCAGCACCGAAGAATACTCTGAAGCTTTCTTT
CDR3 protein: CASTEEYSEAFF

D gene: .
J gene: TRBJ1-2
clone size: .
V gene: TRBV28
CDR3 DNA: TGTGCCAGCAGAGCAGCGGTAGGCTACACCTTC
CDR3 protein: CASRAAVGYTF

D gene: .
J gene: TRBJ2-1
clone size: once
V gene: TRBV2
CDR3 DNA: TGTGCCAGCAAAGGCAATGAGCAGTTCTTC
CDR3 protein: CASKGNEQFF

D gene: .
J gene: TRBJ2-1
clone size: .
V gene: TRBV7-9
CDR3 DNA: TGTGCCAGCAGCTTAGAAGACGATGAGCAGTTCTTC
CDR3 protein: CASSLEDDEQFF

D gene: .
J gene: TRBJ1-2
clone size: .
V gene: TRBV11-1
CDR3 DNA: TGTGCCAGCAGCTTAGAACGCGACAGAGGCTACTATGGCTACACCTTC
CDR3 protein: CASSLERDRGYYGYTF

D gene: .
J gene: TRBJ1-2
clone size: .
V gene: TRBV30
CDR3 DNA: TGTGCCTGGACGCCCGCCCTGACAGGACACGGAGGCTACACCTTC
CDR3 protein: CAWTPALTGHGGYTF

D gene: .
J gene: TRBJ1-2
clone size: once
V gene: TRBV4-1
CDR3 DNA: TGCGCCAGCAGCCAAAAAGAACCGGGACTCTTATTC
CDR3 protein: CASSQKEPGLLF

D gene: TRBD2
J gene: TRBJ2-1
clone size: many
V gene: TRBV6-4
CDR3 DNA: TGTGCCAGCAGTGACTCGACTAGCGGGTACAATGAGCAGTTCTTC
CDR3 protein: CASSDSTSGYNEQFF

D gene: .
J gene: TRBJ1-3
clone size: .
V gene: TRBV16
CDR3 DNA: TGTGCCAGCAGCCAGGATAGCTCTGGAAACACCATATATTTT
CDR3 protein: CASSQDSSGNTIYF

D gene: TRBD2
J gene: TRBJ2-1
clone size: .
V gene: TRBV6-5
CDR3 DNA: TGTGCCAGCAGTTCGAGCGGGGGGGCCTATGATGAGCAGTTCTTC
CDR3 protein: CASSSSGGAYDEQFF

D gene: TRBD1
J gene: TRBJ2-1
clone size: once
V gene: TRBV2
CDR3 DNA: TGTGCCAGCAGGGTGGGACAGATTTCCTACTACAATGAGCAGTTCTTC
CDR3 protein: CASRVGQISYYNEQFF

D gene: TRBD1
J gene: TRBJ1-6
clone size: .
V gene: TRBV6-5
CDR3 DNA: TGTGCCAGCAGTACCGGACAGGGAGACAATTCACCCCTCCACTTT
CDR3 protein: CASSTGQGDNSPLHF

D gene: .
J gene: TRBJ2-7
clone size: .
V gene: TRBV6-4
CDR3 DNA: TGTGCCAGCAGTGTCCGGGGACCACGACTCCGAGAGCAGTACTTC
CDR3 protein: CASSVRGPRLREQYF

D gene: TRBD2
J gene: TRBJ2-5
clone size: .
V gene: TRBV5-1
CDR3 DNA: TGCGCCAGCAGCCCTGGCGGGGGGGCCGTAATCGGGGAGACCCAGTACTTC
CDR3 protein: CASSPGGGAVIGETQYF

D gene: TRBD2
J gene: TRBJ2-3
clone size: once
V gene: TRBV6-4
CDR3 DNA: TGTGCCAGCGGCCGGACTAGCGGATCCACAGATACGCAGTATTTT
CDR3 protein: CASGRTSGSTDTQYF

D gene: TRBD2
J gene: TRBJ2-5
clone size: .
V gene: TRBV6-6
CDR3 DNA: TGTGCCAGCAGAGGACTAGCGGGGGGGCAAGAGACCCAGTACTTC
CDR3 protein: CASRGLAGGQETQYF

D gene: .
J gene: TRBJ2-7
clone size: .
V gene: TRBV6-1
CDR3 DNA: TGTGCCAGCGAGGGGGGGGGTTCCTCCTACGAGCAGTACTTC
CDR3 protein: CASEGGGSSYEQYF

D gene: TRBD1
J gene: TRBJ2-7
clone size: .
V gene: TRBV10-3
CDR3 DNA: TGTGCCATCAGTGGGGGACAGAGCTCCTACGAGCAGTACTTC
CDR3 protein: CAISGGQSSYEQYF

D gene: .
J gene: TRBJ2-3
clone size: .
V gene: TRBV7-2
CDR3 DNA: TGTGCCAGCAGCTTACAGCCGGGACTGATCACAGATACGCAGTATTTT
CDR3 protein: CASSLQPGLITDTQYF

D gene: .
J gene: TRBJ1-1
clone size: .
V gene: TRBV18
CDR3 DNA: TGTGCCAGCTCCGACCTAGGGGGGGCGCGGATGGACACTGAAGCTTTCTTT
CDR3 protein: CASSDLGGARMDTEAFF

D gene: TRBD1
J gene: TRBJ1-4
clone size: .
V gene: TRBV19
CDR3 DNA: TGTGCCAGTAAACCCGGGACAGGCAATGAAAAACTGTTTTTT
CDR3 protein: CASKPGTGNEKLFF

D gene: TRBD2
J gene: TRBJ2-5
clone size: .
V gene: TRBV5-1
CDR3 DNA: TGCGCCAGCAGCTCCGGGACTAGCGGGGGACTCCAAGAGACCCAGTACTTC
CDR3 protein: CASSSGTSGGLQETQYF

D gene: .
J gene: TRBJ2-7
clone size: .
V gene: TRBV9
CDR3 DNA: TGTGCCAGCAGCGTTTCGGGTACCAACTCCTACGAGCAGTACTTC
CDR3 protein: CASSVSGTNSYEQYF

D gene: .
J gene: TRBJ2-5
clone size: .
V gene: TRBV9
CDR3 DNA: TGTGCCAGCAGCGTAAGGGGACAAGAGACCCAGTACTTC
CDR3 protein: CASSVRGQETQYF

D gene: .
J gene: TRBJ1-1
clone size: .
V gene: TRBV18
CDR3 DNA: TGTGCCAGCTCACCACTGGCGGCTGAAGCTTTCTTT
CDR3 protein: CASSPLAAEAFF

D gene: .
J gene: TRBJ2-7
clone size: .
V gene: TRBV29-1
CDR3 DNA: TGCAGCGTGATGCGGGGATCTTACGAGCAGTACTTC
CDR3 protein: CSVMRGSYEQYF

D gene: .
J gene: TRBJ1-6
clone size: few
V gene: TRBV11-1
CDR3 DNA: TGTGCCAGCAGCCGAGTAAATTCACCCCTCCACTTT
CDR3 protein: CASSRVNSPLHF

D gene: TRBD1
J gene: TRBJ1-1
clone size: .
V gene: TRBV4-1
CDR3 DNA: TGCGCCAGCAGCCAAGACGATAGGACAGGTGGCCTCACTGAAGCTTTCTTT
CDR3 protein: CASSQDDRTGGLTEAFF

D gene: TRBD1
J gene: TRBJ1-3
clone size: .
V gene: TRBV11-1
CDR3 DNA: TGTGCCAGCAGCTTGGGACAGCCTGGAAACACCATATATTTT
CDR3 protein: CASSLGQPGNTIYF

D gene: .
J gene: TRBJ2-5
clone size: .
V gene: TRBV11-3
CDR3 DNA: TGTGCCAGCAGAGACAGGAACCAAGAGACCCAGTACTTC
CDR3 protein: CASRDRNQETQYF

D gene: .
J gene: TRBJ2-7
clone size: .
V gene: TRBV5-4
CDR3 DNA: TGTGCCAGCAGCTGGAGTGTAGGGGGAAACTACGAGCAGTACTTC
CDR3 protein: CASSWSVGGNYEQYF

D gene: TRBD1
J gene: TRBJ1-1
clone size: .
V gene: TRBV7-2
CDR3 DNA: TGTGCCAGCAGCTCAGGACAGGGGGCGAAGGGAGCTTTCTTT
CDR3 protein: CASSSGQGAKGAFF

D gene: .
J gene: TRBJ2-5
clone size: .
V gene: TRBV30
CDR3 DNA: TGTGCCTGGAGTGACATGGGGGATGGGCAGTACTTC
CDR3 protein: CAWSDMGDGQYF

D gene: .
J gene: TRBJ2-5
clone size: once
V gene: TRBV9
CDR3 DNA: TGTGCCAGCAGCGTCCTCGGATGGACTACGCAAGAGACCCAGTACTTC
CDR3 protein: CASSVLGWTTQETQYF

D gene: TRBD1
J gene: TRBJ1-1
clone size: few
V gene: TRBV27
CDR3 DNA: TGTGCCAGCAGTCCGGGACAGGGGGCACGCACTGAAGCTTTCTTT
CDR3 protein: CASSPGQGARTEAFF

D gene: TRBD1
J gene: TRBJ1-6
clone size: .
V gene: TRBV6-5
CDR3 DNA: TGTGCCAGCAGTCTACAGGGGGTTAATTCACCCCTCCACTTT
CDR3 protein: CASSLQGVNSPLHF